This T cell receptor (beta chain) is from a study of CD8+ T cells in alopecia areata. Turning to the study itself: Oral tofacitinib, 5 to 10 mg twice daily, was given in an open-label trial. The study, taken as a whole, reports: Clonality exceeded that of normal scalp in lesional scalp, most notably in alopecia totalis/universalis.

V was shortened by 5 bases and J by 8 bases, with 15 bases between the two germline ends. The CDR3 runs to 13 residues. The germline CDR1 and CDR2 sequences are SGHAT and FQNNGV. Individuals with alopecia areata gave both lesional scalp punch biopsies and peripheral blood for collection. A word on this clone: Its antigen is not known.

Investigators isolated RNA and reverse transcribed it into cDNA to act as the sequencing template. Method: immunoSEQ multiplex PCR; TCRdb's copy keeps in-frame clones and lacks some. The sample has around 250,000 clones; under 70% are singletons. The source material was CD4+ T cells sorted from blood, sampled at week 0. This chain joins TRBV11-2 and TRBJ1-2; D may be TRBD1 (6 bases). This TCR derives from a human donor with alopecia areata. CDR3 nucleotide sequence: TGTGCCAGCAGCCCCCTGGGGGCCGGGGGCTACACCTTC. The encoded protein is CASSPLGAGGYTF.